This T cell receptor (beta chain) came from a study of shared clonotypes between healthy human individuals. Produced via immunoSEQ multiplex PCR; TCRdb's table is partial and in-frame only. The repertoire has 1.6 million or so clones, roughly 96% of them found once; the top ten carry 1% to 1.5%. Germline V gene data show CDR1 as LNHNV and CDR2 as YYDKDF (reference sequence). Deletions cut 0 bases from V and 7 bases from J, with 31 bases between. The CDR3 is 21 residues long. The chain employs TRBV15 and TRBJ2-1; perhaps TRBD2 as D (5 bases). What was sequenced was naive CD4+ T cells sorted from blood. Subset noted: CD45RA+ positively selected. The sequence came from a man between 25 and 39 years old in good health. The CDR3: CATSRDPLVSLAFRDGNEQFF. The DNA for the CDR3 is TGTGCCACCAGCAGAGATCCCCTTGTTTCTCTGGCGTTTCGGGATGGTAATGAGCAGTTCTTC.